This T cell receptor beta chain was sequenced for a study of blood T cell repertoires in COVID-19. Study-wide background: All recovered Cohort 3 donors got two negative PCRs, got clearance, or saw symptom resolution.

Produced via immunoSEQ multiplex PCR; TCRdb's table is partial and in-frame only. The table shows about 170,000 clones, with around three quarters occurring only once. In germline, CDR1 is KGHSH, CDR2 LQKENI. V lost 3 bases, J lost 5 bases, and 2 bases stayed unmatched. This CDR3 spans 14 amino acids. Regarding this clone: This same CDR3 is encoded by further DNA sequences in the sample.

The TCR sequence derives from a woman between 70 and 85 years old in a cohort exposed to, infected with or recovered from COVID-19 (not recorded which). This rearrangement joins TRBV18 to TRBJ2-5; 11 bases align to TRBD1. Material: PBMCs or T cells enriched from blood (not recorded which). CDR3 protein: CASSPGQGVETQYF. The CDR3 bases are TGTGCCAGCTCACCGGGACAGGGGGTCGAGACCCAGTACTTC.